The 22 T cell receptor beta chains below were found in one sample sequenced in a study of blood T cell repertoires in COVID-19. The repertoire was sequenced with immunoSEQ multiplex PCR; TCRdb's copy has only in-frame clones and lacks some. The table includes a few hundred thousand clones, 90% detected once. The specimen sequenced was PBMCs or T cells enriched from blood (not recorded which). The receptor source for this set is a woman between 18 and 30 years old with acute COVID-19.

The chain couples TRBV15 to TRBJ1-3; 7 bases match TRBD1. Looked up from germline, CDR1 is LNHNV and CDR2 is YYDKDF (reference sequence). The CDR3 is 17 residues long. The V gene end was trimmed by 3 bases and the J gene end by 1 base; junction bases not matched to a gene: 9. The CDR3, as DNA: TGTGCCACCAGCAGGGCCCCGGGACAGCTTTCTGGAAACACCATATATTTT. Amino acid sequence: CATSRAPGQLSGNTIYF. The full variable domain, rest sourced from reference TRBV15 and TRBJ1-3, is DAMVIQNPRYQVTQFGKPVTLSCSQTLNHNVMYWYQQKSSQAPKLLFHYYDKDFNNEADTPDNFQSRRPNTSFCFLDIRSPGLGDTAMYLCATSRAPGQLSGNTIYFGEGSWLTVV.

In this sample, this clone turned up once. The V call is TRBV7-2, the J call TRBJ2-7, with a tentative D call TRBD2 (6 bases). Germline CDR1 and CDR2: SGHTA and FQGNSA. Trimming removed 6 bases from V and 3 bases from J, with 12 bases in between. CDR3 length equals 13 residues. As DNA, the CDR3 is TGTGCCAGCAGACCTACTAGCAACTACGAGCAGTACTTC. Amino acids: CASRPTSNYEQYF.

The genes are TRBV19 and TRBJ1-5; D is unresolved. The CDR3 sequence is 13 residues long. CDR1 is LNHDA, CDR2 SQIVND, per germline (reference sequence). Trimming pared 4 bases from V and 1 base from J, leaving 5 bases between. The CDR3 reads CASSTLSNQPQHF. CDR3 in DNA: TGTGCCAGTAGTACGTTGAGCAATCAGCCCCAGCATTTT.

V is TRBV9 and J is TRBJ1-5, with no clear D. The CDR3 sequence is 14 residues long. Between the trimmed V and J ends, which lost 1 base and 5 bases, there was a span of 10 bases. The germline gives CDR1 SGDLS, CDR2 YYNGEE. CDR3 protein: CASSVSAPDQPQHF. CDR3 in DNA: TGTGCCAGCAGCGTATCCGCCCCGGATCAGCCCCAGCATTTT.

The rearrangement joins TRBV19 to TRBJ1-5, with D tentatively TRBD1 (5 bases). Trimming shortened V by 7 bases and J by 5 bases, and 15 bases separated the two germline ends. Germline V gene lookup returns CDR1 LNHDA and CDR2 SQIVND (reference sequence). This CDR3 region has 14 residues. CDR3 residues: CASNTATDYQPQHF. The CDR3 nucleotides are TGTGCCAGTAATACTGCGACAGACTATCAGCCCCAGCATTTT.

The genes are TRBV7-9 and TRBJ2-1, with TRBD2 matching 7 bases. CDR1 and CDR2 from the germline V gene are SEHNR and FQNEAQ (reference sequence). The J segment lost 10 bases and the V segment lost 10 bases, leaving 7 bases of the junction unmatched. The CDR3 is made up of 11 amino acids. The CDR3 DNA sequence: TGTGCCACCTCTAGCGGTCGAGAGCAGTTCTTC. It is translated as CATSSGREQFF.

V is TRBV7-8 and J is TRBJ1-2; 10 bases agree with TRBD1. The V gene's germline CDR1 is SGHVS and CDR2 FQNEAQ. The CDR3 has 17 residues. Trimming cost V 5 bases and J 4 bases; bases outside gene matches: 13. CDR3 bases: TGTGCCAGCAGCCCCCGGGACAGGGGTTCTCGCGGCTATGGCTACACCTTC. Protein: CASSPRDRGSRGYGYTF.

The V and J genes are TRBV5-8 and TRBJ1-2, with 7 bases matching TRBD1. Germline loops: CDR1 SGHTS, CDR2 YDEGEE. V gave up 5 bases and J gave up 5 bases; unmatched junction bases: 9. The CDR3 loop spans 14 amino acids. The DNA for the CDR3 is TGTGCCAGCAGTTCGAGAACAGGGGAATATGGCTACACCTTC. It specifies CASSSRTGEYGYTF.

The chain uses TRBV28 and TRBJ1-2; a weak D match, TRBD1 (5 bases). V was cut by 6 bases and J by 4 bases, with 18 bases left in between. The CDR3 is 15 amino acids. Germline CDR1 reads MDHEN; CDR2 reads SYDVKM. Here the CDR3 reads CASRQGFKGSYGYTF. The CDR3 DNA reads TGTGCCAGCAGGCAGGGTTTTAAGGGGTCCTATGGCTACACCTTC.

The chain uses TRBV2 and TRBJ1-1; D gene unclear. The V end was cut by 6 bases, the J end by 5 bases, with 13 bases between. Germline V gene sequence: CDR1 SNHLY, CDR2 FYNNEI. The CDR3 has 13 residues. The CDR3 DNA follows: TGTGCCAGCAGCGTGGGCCGGGGAACTGAAGCTTTCTTT. Amino acid sequence: CASSVGRGTEAFF. Full variable domain (missing parts from reference TRBV2 and TRBJ1-1): EPEVTQTPSHQVTQMGQEVILRCVPISNHLYFYWYRQILGQKVEFLVSFYNNEISEKSEIFDDQFSVERPDGSNFTLKIRSTKLEDSAMYFCASSVGRGTEAFFGQGTRLTVV.

This sequence joins TRBV6-5 and TRBJ2-5; 13 bases agree with TRBD2. CDR3 length equals 15 residues. The V segment lost 4 bases and the J segment 4 bases; nucleotides outside the gene matches: 3. CDR1 is MNHEY, CDR2 SVGAGI, per germline. The CDR3 coding sequence is TGTGCCAGCAGTTGGAGACTAGCGGGAGGAGAGACCCAGTACTTC. This sequence encodes CASSWRLAGGETQYF.

The chain has TRBV4-1 and TRBJ2-1; 8 bases agree with TRBD2. This CDR3 has 18 amino acids. The V and J ends lost 0 bases and 4 bases, in that order; junction bases with no gene match: 11. Per the germline V gene, CDR1 is MGHRA and CDR2 is YSYEKL. As DNA, the CDR3 is TGCGCCAGCAGCCAAGATCCAAGCGGGAGTTATCTATACAATGAGCAGTTCTTC. Protein sequence: CASSQDPSGSYLYNEQFF.

The V gene is TRBV19, the J gene TRBJ1-4; TRBD1 is a possible D gene (5 bases). This CDR3 is 14 amino acids long. V was pared by 5 bases and J by 8 bases, with 15 bases between. From germline, CDR1 is LNHDA and CDR2 SQIVND (reference sequence). CDR3 sequence reads: CASSAIRRGEKLFF. CDR3 bases: TGTGCCAGTAGTGCCATTCGTAGGGGAGAAAAACTGTTTTTT.

Only a few counts were recorded for this clone. V gene TRBV27 combines with J gene TRBJ1-5; D is unclear. This CDR3 has 14 amino acids. Germline CDR1 MNHEY, CDR2 SMNVEV (reference sequence). The V and J ends lost 2 bases and 7 bases respectively, with 12 bases between them. CDR3 nucleotide sequence: TGTGCCAGCAGTTTAATGGCGGGATGGCAGCCCCAGCATTTT. Amino acids: CASSLMAGWQPQHF.

The CDR3 DNA reads TGCGCCAGCAGCTTGCAGGGGGACACTGAAGCTTTCTTT. It codes for CASSLQGDTEAFF. The chain recombines TRBV5-1 with TRBJ1-1; 7 bases are a match to TRBD1. There are 13 residues in the CDR3. Germline V gene data show CDR1 as SGHRS and CDR2 as YFSETQ. J lost 3 bases, V lost 1 base, and 0 bases had no gene match.

This chain connects TRBV28 to TRBJ1-5; TRBD1 matches 9 bases. The germline V gene encodes CDR1 MDHEN and CDR2 SYDVKM. The CDR3 has 16 amino acids. The ends lost 6 bases at V and 4 bases at J; junction bases unmatched: 10. The CDR3 coding sequence is TGTGCCAGCAGCCTATACGGACAGGGGTTTAATCAGCCCCAGCATTTT. It translates to CASSLYGQGFNQPQHF.

The chain uses TRBV6-5 and TRBJ1-1, with 8 bases lining up with TRBD1. V trimming: 6 bases; J trimming: 3 bases; junction bases outside the gene matches: 6. CDR1 and CDR2 (germline): MNHEY, SVGAGI. The CDR3 loop spans 14 amino acids. This CDR3 is CASRVQGGYTEAFF. CDR3 in DNA: TGTGCCAGCAGGGTACAGGGGGGGTACACTGAAGCTTTCTTT.

This chain joins TRBV5-1 and TRBJ1-1; D uncertain. V gave up 7 bases and J gave up 2 bases, with 9 bases separating them. The CDR3 consists of 12 residues. The germline CDR1 and CDR2 sequences are SGHRS and YFSETQ. CDR3 coding DNA: TGCGCCAGCCTGGGCAGTAACACTGAAGCTTTCTTT. Its protein is CASLGSNTEAFF.

This clone was detected a few times. J is TRBJ1-2 and V is TRBV7-9; D not certain. CDR1 is SEHNR, CDR2 FQNEAQ, per germline (reference sequence). Trimming cost V 5 bases and J 8 bases, with 15 bases left between them. This CDR3 is built from 13 residues. The DNA of the CDR3 is TGTGCCAGCAGCGAAAATATTCAGAGGGGCTACACCTTC. Encoded protein: CASSENIQRGYTF.

The rearrangement links TRBV28 to TRBJ1-4; a weak D match, TRBD1 (6 bases). Germline CDR1 is MDHEN and CDR2 is SYDVKM. The V and J ends lost 5 bases and 10 bases respectively, with 17 bases between them. The CDR3 is 14 residues long. The CDR3 protein is CASSGGGFRGKLFF. The CDR3 region has the DNA TGTGCCAGCAGTGGGGGCGGGTTCAGAGGAAAACTGTTTTTT.

V gene TRBV19 combines with J gene TRBJ2-1; 9 bases line up with TRBD2. Germline V gene lookup returns CDR1 LNHDA and CDR2 SQIVND (reference sequence). The CDR3 is 15 amino acids. The junction had 6 bases not matched to a gene; V was cut back by 5 bases and J by 4 bases. Here the CDR3 DNA reads TGTGCCAGTAGTTCATCTAGCGGGATTTACAATGAGCAGTTCTTC. Residues: CASSSSSGIYNEQFF.

V gene TRBV5-1 combines with J gene TRBJ2-7; the D is unclear. The CDR3 is made up of 17 amino acids. CDR1 and CDR2 from the germline V gene are SGHRS and YFSETQ. Trimming removed 0 bases at V and 4 bases at J, with 20 bases between. The CDR3 nucleotides read TGCGCCAGCAGCTTGGACCCGGCGCCGACGCTCAGGTACGAGCAGTACTTC. It translates to CASSLDPAPTLRYEQYF.